This T cell receptor (beta chain) was recovered during a study of blood T cell repertoires in COVID-19. Study context: The samples span acute and convalescent COVID-19 from the United States, Italy and Spain. T cells, B-cell-depleted T cells, or PBMCs supplied cDNA or gDNA.

CDR1 and CDR2 (germline): MNHEY, SVGAGI. V shed 11 bases and J 15 bases; nucleotides not matched to a gene: 22. The CDR3 has 14 amino acids. In the authors' methods: Estimation of nucleated cell counts relied on the amplification of reference gene primers. Using immunoSEQ multiplex PCR, the repertoire was profiled, and TCRdb retains in-frame clones only, with some absent. The V and J calls and the clone size are those of that table, but D and trimming were determined from the DNA. The table lists tens of thousands of clones, about 91% of them singletons. This sequence joins TRBV6-5 and TRBJ2-1, with 7 bases fitting TRBD1. Sequenced sample: peripheral blood. This receptor was taken from a man in his fifties or sixties with acute or convalescent COVID-19. The CDR3 protein is CALGGGTGVNSRFF. Here the CDR3 DNA reads TGTGCCCTGGGTGGGGGTACAGGGGTAAATTCGAGGTTCTTC.